The next 15 T cell receptor beta chains were all read from a single sample in a study of blood T cell repertoires in COVID-19. Here immunoSEQ multiplex PCR was the method, and the copy in TCRdb shows in-frame clones only, minus some. Seen here are 75,000 to 90,000 clones, 78% observed once, and the top ten hold roughly a third. Material: peripheral blood. These receptors were obtained from a man aged 60 to 75 with COVID-19, enrolled during active disease.

The gene calls are TRBV3-1 (or the pseudogene TRBV3-2) and TRBJ1-4; 8 bases are shared with TRBD1. Germline trimming cut 4 bases from V and 7 bases from J; bases unmatched to any gene: 5. In germline, CDR1 is LGHDT, CDR2 YNNKEL (reference sequence). The CDR3 runs 14 residues. The DNA of the CDR3 is TGTGCCAGCAGCCCACGGACAGGGTCTGAAAAACTGTTTTTT. Amino acids: CASSPRTGSEKLFF.

The chain links TRBV11-1 to TRBJ2-1; 9 positions match TRBD2. CDR3 length: 15 amino acids. V shed 2 bases, J shed 5 bases, and the junction held 4 bases outside the gene matches. Germline CDR1 and CDR2: SGHAT and FQDESV (reference sequence). CDR3 in amino acids: CASSLLAGSHNEQFF. The CDR3 DNA sequence: TGTGCCAGCAGCTTACTAGCGGGAAGCCACAATGAGCAGTTCTTC. Variable domain in full (rest from reference TRBV11-1 and TRBJ2-1): EAEVAQSPRYKITEKSQAVAFWCDPISGHATLYWYRQILGQGPELLVQFQDESVVDDSQLPKDRFSAERLKGVDSTLKIQPAELGDSAMYLCASSLLAGSHNEQFFGPGTRLTVL.

V usage is TRBV7-8 and J usage is TRBJ2-1; D is possibly TRBD1 (6 bases). The V and J ends lost 6 bases and 5 bases respectively, with 29 bases between them. Germline loops: CDR1 SGHVS, CDR2 FQNEAQ. CDR3 length: 19 residues. The CDR3 loop reads CASSQDVPQGKERNNEQFF. CDR3 coding DNA: TGTGCCAGCAGTCAAGACGTCCCACAGGGAAAGGAGAGGAACAATGAGCAGTTCTTC. Supplemented by reference TRBV7-8 and TRBJ2-1, the full variable domain reads GAGVSQSPRYKVAKRGQDVALRCDPISGHVSLFWYQQALGQGPEFLTYFQNEAQLDKSGLPSDRFFAERPEGSVSTLKIQRTQQEDSAVYLCASSQDVPQGKERNNEQFFGPGTRLTVL.

The J gene is TRBJ1-2, the V gene TRBV7-6; possibly TRBD1 for D (5 bases). This CDR3 has 13 amino acids. V dropped 0 bases and J dropped 9 bases, with 11 bases sitting between them. CDR1 SGHVS and CDR2 FNYEAQ come from the germline V gene. The CDR3 DNA follows: TGTGCCAGCAGCTTAGCGGGCGGGACTAGCTACACCTTC. Amino acids: CASSLAGGTSYTF.

This rearrangement joins TRBV5-1 to TRBJ2-1, with no clear D. Germline assignment: CDR1 SGHRS and CDR2 YFSETQ. This CDR3 is 13 amino acids long. The V gene lost 4 bases and the J gene lost 9 bases, with 14 bases spanning the gap. The CDR3 loop reads CASSIRPRSEQFF. CDR3 nucleotides: TGCGCCAGCAGCATACGACCCCGGAGTGAGCAGTTCTTC.

The rearrangement links TRBV2 to TRBJ1-2; 11 bases map to TRBD1. V trimming: 4 bases; J trimming: 1 base; junction bases outside the gene matches: 5. There are 16 residues in the CDR3. From germline, CDR1 is SNHLY and CDR2 FYNNEI. The CDR3 DNA is TGTGCCAGCAGTGCCCGGACAGGGGGCCTTAACTATGGCTACACCTTC. The encoded protein is CASSARTGGLNYGYTF.

This chain joins TRBV6-6 and TRBJ2-7, with D perhaps TRBD1 (5 bases). From germline, CDR1 is MNHNY and CDR2 SVGAGI (reference sequence). The CDR3 is made up of 16 amino acids. V was pared by 3 bases and J by 4 bases, with 19 bases between. This chain's CDR3 is CASSYDQTGLSYEQYF. For the CDR3, the DNA is TGTGCCAGCAGTTATGATCAAACAGGCCTGAGTTACGAGCAGTACTTC.

The V and J genes are TRBV4-2 and TRBJ2-7; 12 bases match TRBD2. The CDR3 is made up of 15 amino acids. V trimming: 0 bases; J trimming: 6 bases; junction bases outside the gene matches: 3. Germline V CDR1 and CDR2: LGHNA, YNFKEQ. CDR3 bases: TGTGCCAGCAGCCAAGACGAACTAGCGGGAGGCGAGCAGTACTTC. Translating it yields CASSQDELAGGEQYF.

Details on this clone: Other DNA sequences of this sample code for an identical CDR3. V usage is TRBV2 and J usage is TRBJ1-5; no clear D. CDR3 size: 12 residues. Between the trimmed V and J ends, which lost 8 bases and 4 bases, there was a span of 9 bases. Germline V gene data show CDR1 as SNHLY and CDR2 as FYNNEI. The CDR3 coding sequence is TGTGCCAGCCGGGGAGGGAATCAGCCCCAGCATTTT. Translation: CASRGGNQPQHF.

The rearrangement uses TRBV6-5 and TRBJ1-1, with 7 nucleotides matching TRBD1. The CDR3 length is 13 residues. The V and J ends lost 7 bases and 6 bases, in that order; junction bases with no gene match: 8. Germline-derived CDR1 and CDR2 are MNHEY and SVGAGI. The CDR3 DNA reads as TGTGCCAGCATCAGACAGGGACTAGCTGAAGCTTTCTTT. Its translation is CASIRQGLAEAFF.

The genes are TRBV13 and TRBJ2-5; 10 bases are a match to TRBD2. Germline values: CDR1 PRHDT, CDR2 FYEKMQ (reference sequence). V was pared by 3 bases and J by 3 bases, with 4 bases of the junction left unmatched. The CDR3 is 15 amino acids. CDR3 protein: CASSFRSGGKETQYF. The DNA of the CDR3 is TGTGCCAGCAGCTTCCGTAGCGGGGGGAAAGAGACCCAGTACTTC.

V and J are TRBV7-8 and TRBJ1-2; 9 bases are shared with TRBD1. Trimming took 5 bases from V and 8 from J; bases not matched to a gene: 15. CDR3 length equals 16 residues. CDR1 is SGHVS, CDR2 FQNEAQ, per germline. This CDR3 is CASSPGAGQGNWGYTF. The CDR3 DNA reads TGTGCCAGCAGCCCTGGGGCGGGACAGGGTAATTGGGGCTACACCTTC. Full variable domain (missing parts from reference TRBV7-8 and TRBJ1-2): GAGVSQSPRYKVAKRGQDVALRCDPISGHVSLFWYQQALGQGPEFLTYFQNEAQLDKSGLPSDRFFAERPEGSVSTLKIQRTQQEDSAVYLCASSPGAGQGNWGYTFGSGTRLTVV.

This clone was counted between two and nine times. This chain links TRBV5-4 with TRBJ2-3; 9 bases align to TRBD2. The CDR3 has 15 amino acids. Germline assignment: CDR1 SGHNT and CDR2 YYREEE (reference sequence). V trimming: 0 bases; J trimming: 6 bases; junction bases outside the gene matches: 5. CDR3 bases: TGTGCCAGCAGCTTGGCAGCGGGGGGCCCCGATACGCAGTATTTT. Amino acid sequence: CASSLAAGGPDTQYF. The full variable domain, its missing parts supplied by reference TRBV5-4 and TRBJ2-3, is ETGVTQSPTHLIKTRGQQVTLRCSSQSGHNTVSWYQQALGQGPQFIFQYYREEENGRGNFPPRFSGLQFPNYSSELNVNALELDDSALYLCASSLAAGGPDTQYFGPGTRLTVL.

J is TRBJ1-2 and V is TRBV18; D is uncertain. V was pared by 0 bases and J by 4 bases, with 9 bases between. This CDR3 contains 14 residues. The V gene's germline CDR1 is KGHSH and CDR2 LQKENI. CDR3 DNA sequence: TGTGCCAGCTCACCACCTGGTGCTAGCTATGGCTACACCTTC. Translated: CASSPPGASYGYTF.

The chain has TRBV10-3 and TRBJ2-1; 9 bases are a match to TRBD1. The CDR3 is made up of 13 amino acids. Germline V lookup: CDR1 ENHRY, CDR2 SYGVKD. With V trimmed by 9 bases and J by 5 bases, 5 bases remained unmatched. DNA of the CDR3: TGTGCCATTACCGGGACAGGGAACAATGAGCAGTTCTTC. Amino acid sequence: CAITGTGNNEQFF.